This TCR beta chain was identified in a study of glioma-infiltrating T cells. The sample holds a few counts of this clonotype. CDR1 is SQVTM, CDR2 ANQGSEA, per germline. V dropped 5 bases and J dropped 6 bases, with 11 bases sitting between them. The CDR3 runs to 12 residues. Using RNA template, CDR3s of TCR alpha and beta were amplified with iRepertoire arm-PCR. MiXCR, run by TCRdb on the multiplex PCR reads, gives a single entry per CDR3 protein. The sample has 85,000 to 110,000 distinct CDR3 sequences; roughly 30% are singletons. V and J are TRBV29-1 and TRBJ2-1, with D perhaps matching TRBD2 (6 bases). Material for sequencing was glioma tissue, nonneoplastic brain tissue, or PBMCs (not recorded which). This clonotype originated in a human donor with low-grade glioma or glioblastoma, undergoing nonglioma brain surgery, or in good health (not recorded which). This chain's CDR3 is CSVMWGGNEQFF. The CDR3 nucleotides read TGCAGCGTTATGTGGGGAGGCAATGAGCAGTTCTTC.